The clone carrying this T cell receptor beta chain was seen once. Cryopreserved PBMCs provided around 2 micrograms of genomic DNA for the TCR beta libraries. Method: immunoSEQ multiplex PCR; TCRdb's copy keeps in-frame clones and lacks some. Found here are about 160,000 clones, roughly 80% of them singletons; the top ten hold around 4.5%. The data derive from a study of cytotoxic CD8 clonotypes in ibrutinib-treated CLL. Germline loops: CDR1 SGHRS, CDR2 YFSETQ. The CDR3 spans 16 residues. V lost 4 bases and J lost 8; bases outside the gene matches: 10. This specimen was PBMCs, taken after 24 months of ibrutinib treatment. This TCR was sampled from a human donor with chronic lymphocytic leukemia. The chain joins TRBV5-1 to TRBJ1-4; 11 positions agree with TRBD1. The CDR3 DNA sequence: TGCGCCAGCAGCACGGGTAGTGGGACAGGGGGAGAAAAACTGTTTTTT. Translation: CASSTGSGTGGEKLFF.